This is a list of T cell receptor beta chains from one sample in a study of cytomegalovirus exposure and HLA in healthy donors. Profiling relied on immunoSEQ multiplex PCR, and the TCRdb table lists in-frame clones only, not all of them. The sample shows about 160,000 clones, 65% to 80% of them seen only once. The specimen was PBMCs. These receptors were collected from a man in his forties or fifties in good health and CMV-seronegative. CDR3s include the opening cysteine and the closing phenylalanine or tryptophan. A D gene is named only where the DNA matches it firmly. Clone size, where shown, is once, few, many, or a class for clones that have expanded.

>-|-|TRBV9|TRBJ1-6
TGTGCCAGCAGCGTAGGATCGTCAGGTTCTTCACCCCTCCACTTT
CASSVGSSGSSPLHF
>-|-|TRBV19|TRBJ1-4
TGTGCCAGTAGTATTGGGGAGACTAATGAAAAACTGTTTTTT
CASSIGETNEKLFF
>-|-|TRBV11-1|TRBJ2-1
TGTGCCAGCAGTCCTCGGGCCCGGGGAGGCTACAATGAGCAGTTCTTC
CASSPRARGGYNEQFF
>-|-|TRBV19|TRBJ1-5
TGTGCCAGTAGGACCTATGACAGTCAGCCCCAGCATTTT
CASRTYDSQPQHF
>-|-|TRBV7-2|TRBJ2-6
TGTGCCAGCAGCTTAACAGGGGCCAACGTCCTGACTTTC
CASSLTGANVLTF
>-|TRBD2|TRBV12-5|TRBJ2-7
TGTGCTAGTGGCTCTAGCGGGGACTCCTACGAGCAGTACTTC
CASGSSGDSYEQYF
>few|-|TRBV9|TRBJ2-5
TGTGCCAGCAGCGGTCGGGACTACCAAGAGACCCAGTACTTC
CASSGRDYQETQYF
>-|-|TRBV29-1|TRBJ1-2
TGCAGCGTCTCTATGGGGGAGGCGGGCTACACCTTC
CSVSMGEAGYTF
>-|TRBD2|TRBV18|TRBJ2-3
TGTGCCAGCTCACCAGACCTAGCGGGAGGAACAGATACGCAGTATTTT
CASSPDLAGGTDTQYF
>-|-|TRBV2|TRBJ1-4
TGTGCCAGCAGTGGGGGGCGTCTTGAAAAACTGTTTTTT
CASSGGRLEKLFF
>-|TRBD1|TRBV28|TRBJ1-1
TGTGCCAGCAGGCGAGGGACAGGCCTACCTATGAACACTGAAGCTTTCTTT
CASRRGTGLPMNTEAFF
>-|-|TRBV7-9|TRBJ2-4
TGTGCCAGCAGCTTGAAGGGGCCTTTTTACGACATTCAGTACTTC
CASSLKGPFYDIQYF
>-|-|TRBV7-9|TRBJ2-4
TGTTCCAGCAGCTTAGGAGGGGCCAAAAACATTCAGTACTTC
CSSSLGGAKNIQYF
>-|-|TRBV5-1|TRBJ2-2
TGCGCCAGCGGGCAGGGTGTCCTCGGGGAGCTGTTTTTT
CASGQGVLGELFF
>-|-|TRBV7-2|TRBJ1-1
TGTGCCAGCAGCTTAACACCGGGGGGCACTGAAGCTTTCTTT
CASSLTPGGTEAFF
>-|-|TRBV5-1|TRBJ1-1
TGCGCCAGCAGCAGAGGACAGAGAGACACTGAAGCTTTCTTT
CASSRGQRDTEAFF
>-|TRBD2|TRBV10-3|TRBJ2-7
TGTGCCATCGGCGGGAGAGACTACGAGCAGTACTTC
CAIGGRDYEQYF